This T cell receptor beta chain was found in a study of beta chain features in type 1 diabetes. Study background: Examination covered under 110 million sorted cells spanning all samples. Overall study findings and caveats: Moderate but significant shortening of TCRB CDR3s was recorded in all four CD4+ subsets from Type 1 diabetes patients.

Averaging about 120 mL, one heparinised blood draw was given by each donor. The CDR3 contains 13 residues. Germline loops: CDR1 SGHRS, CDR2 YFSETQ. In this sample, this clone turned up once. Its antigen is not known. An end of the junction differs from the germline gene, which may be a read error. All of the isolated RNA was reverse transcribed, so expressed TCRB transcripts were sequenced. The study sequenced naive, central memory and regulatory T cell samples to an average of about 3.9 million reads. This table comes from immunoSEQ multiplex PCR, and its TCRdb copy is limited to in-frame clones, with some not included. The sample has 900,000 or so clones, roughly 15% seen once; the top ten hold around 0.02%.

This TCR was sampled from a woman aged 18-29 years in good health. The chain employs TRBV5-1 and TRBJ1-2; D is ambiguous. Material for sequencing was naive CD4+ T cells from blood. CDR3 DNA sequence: TGCGCCAGCAGCTGGGCAGCTAACTATGGCTACGCCTTC. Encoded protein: CASSWAANYGYAF.